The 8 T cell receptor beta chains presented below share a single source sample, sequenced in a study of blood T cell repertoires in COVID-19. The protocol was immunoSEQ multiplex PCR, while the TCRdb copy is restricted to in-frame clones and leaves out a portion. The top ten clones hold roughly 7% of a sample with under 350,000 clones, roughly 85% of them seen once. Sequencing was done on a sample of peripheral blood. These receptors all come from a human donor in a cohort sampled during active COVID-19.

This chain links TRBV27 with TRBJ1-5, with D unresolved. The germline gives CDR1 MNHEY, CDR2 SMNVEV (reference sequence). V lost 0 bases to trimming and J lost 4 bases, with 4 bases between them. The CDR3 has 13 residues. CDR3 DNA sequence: TGTGCCAGCAGTTTATCCGCGAATCAGCCCCAGCATTTT. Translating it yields CASSLSANQPQHF.

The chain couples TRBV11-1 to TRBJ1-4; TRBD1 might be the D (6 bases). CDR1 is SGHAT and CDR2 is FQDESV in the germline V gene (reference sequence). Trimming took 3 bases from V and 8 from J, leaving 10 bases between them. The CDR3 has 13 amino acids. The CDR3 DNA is TGTGCCAGCAGCTTCCGGGGGGGCGAAAAACTGTTTTTT. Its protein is CASSFRGGEKLFF.

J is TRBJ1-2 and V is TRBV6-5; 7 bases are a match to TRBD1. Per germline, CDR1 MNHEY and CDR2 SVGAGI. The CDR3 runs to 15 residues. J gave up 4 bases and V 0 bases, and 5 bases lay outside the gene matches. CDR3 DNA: TGTGCCAGCAGTTACTCAACGACAGGGCCCTATGGCTACACCTTC. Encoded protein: CASSYSTTGPYGYTF.

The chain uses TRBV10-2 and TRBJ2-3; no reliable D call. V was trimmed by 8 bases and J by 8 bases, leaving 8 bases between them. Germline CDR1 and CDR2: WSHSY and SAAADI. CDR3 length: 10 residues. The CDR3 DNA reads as TGCGCCAGCCTTGGGCGTACGCAGTATTTT. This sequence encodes CASLGRTQYF.

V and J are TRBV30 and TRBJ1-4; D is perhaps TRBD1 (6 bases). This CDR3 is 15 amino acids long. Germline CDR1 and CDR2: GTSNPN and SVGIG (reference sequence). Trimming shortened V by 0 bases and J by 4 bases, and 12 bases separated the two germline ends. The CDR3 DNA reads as TGTGCCTGGAGTGTAACCAGGGGCGGTAATGAAAAACTGTTTTTT. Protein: CAWSVTRGGNEKLFF.

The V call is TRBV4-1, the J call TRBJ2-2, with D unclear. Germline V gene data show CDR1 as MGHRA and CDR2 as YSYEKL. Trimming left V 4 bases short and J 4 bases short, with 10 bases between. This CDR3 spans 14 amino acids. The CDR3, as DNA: TGCGCCAGCAGCCCTGGCGAGGTCACCGGGGAGCTGTTTTTT. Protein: CASSPGEVTGELFF.

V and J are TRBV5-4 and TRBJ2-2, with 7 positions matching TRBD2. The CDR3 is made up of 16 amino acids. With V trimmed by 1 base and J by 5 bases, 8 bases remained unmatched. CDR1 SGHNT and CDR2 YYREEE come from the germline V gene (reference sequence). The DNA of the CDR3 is TGTGCCAGCAGCTTGCCCATGATGGGGGGGACCGGGGAGCTGTTTTTT. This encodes CASSLPMMGGTGELFF.

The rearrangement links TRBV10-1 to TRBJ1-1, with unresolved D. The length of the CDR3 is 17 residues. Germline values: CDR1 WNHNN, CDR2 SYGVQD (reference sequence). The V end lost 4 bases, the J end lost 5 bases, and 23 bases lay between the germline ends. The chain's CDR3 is CASSVTAHGGSRTEAFF. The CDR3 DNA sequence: TGCGCCAGCAGTGTCACCGCCCATGGAGGGAGTAGGACTGAAGCTTTCTTT.